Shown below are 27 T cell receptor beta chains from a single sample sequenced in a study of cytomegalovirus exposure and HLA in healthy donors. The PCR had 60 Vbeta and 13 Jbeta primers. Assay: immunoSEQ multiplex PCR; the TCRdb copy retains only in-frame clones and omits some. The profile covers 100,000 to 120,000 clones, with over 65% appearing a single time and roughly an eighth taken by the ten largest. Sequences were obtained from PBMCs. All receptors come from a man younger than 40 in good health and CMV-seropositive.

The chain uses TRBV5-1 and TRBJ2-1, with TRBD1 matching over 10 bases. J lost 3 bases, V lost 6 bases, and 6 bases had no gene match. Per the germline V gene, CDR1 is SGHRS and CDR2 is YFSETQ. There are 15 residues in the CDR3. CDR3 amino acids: CASKPGTGDYNEQFF. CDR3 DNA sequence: TGCGCCAGCAAACCCGGGACAGGGGACTACAATGAGCAGTTCTTC.

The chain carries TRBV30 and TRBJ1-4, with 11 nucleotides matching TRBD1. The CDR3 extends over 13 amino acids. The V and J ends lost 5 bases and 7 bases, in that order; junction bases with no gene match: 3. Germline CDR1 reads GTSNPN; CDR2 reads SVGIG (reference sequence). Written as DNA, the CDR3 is TGTGCCTGGGGACAGGGGGCACTTGAAAAACTGTTTTTT. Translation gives CAWGQGALEKLFF.

CDR3 sequence: CASSITSGPYNEQFF. In nucleotides, the CDR3 is TGTGCCAGCAGCATAACTAGCGGACCCTACAATGAGCAGTTCTTC. The V call is TRBV9, the J call TRBJ2-1; the match to TRBD2 covers 8 bases. V was pared by 4 bases and J by 2 bases, with 5 bases of the junction left unmatched. This CDR3 has 15 amino acids. Germline CDR1 and CDR2: SGDLS and YYNGEE.

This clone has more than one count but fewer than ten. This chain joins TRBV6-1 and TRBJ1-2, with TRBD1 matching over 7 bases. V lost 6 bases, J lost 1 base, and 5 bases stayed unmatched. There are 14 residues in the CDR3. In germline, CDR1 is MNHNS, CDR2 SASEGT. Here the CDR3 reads CASRQGQFNYGYTF. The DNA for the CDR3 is TGTGCCAGCAGGCAGGGACAGTTTAACTATGGCTACACCTTC.

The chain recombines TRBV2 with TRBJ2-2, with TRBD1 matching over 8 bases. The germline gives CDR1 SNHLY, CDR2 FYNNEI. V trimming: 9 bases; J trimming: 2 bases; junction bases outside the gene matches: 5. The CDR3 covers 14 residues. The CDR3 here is CARDRVANTGELFF. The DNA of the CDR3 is TGTGCCAGGGACAGGGTCGCAAACACCGGGGAGCTGTTTTTT.

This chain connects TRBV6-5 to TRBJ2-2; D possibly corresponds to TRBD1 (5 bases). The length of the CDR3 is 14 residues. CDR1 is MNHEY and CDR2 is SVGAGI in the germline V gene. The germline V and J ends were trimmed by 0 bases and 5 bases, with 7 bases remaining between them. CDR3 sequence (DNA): TGTGCCAGCAGTTACTCGTCAGGGACCGGGGAGCTGTTTTTT. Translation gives CASSYSSGTGELFF.

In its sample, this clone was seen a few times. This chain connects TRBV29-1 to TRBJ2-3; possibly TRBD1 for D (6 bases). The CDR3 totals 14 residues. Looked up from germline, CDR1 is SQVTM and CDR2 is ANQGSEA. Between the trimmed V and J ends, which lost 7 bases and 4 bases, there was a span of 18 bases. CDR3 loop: CSAEGGFKSDTQYF. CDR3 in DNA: TGCAGCGCCGAAGGGGGTTTCAAATCAGATACGCAGTATTTT.

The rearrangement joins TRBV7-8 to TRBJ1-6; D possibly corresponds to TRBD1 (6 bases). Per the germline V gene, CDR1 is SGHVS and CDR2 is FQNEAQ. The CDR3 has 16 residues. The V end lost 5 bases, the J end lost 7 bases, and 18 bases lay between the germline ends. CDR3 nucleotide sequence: TGTGCCAGCAGCCAGGGGACGGCAGTAAGGAATTCACCCCTCCACTTT. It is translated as CASSQGTAVRNSPLHF.

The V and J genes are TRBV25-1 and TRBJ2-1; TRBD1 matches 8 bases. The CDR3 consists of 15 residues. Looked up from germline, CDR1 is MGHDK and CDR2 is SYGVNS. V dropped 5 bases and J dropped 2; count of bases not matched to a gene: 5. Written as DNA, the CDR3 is TGTGCCAGCAGTTCATTCAGGGGGCCCTACAATGAGCAGTTCTTC. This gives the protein CASSSFRGPYNEQFF.

The CDR3 nucleotides are TGTGCCAGCAGGCCAAGCGGGGGTCACGAGCAGTACTTC. Its protein product is CASRPSGGHEQYF. The V and J genes are TRBV7-9 and TRBJ2-7, with TRBD2 matching 8 bases. This CDR3 has 13 amino acids. Germline V gives CDR1 SEHNR, CDR2 FQNEAQ (reference sequence). The V and J ends lost 6 bases and 5 bases, in that order; junction bases with no gene match: 6.

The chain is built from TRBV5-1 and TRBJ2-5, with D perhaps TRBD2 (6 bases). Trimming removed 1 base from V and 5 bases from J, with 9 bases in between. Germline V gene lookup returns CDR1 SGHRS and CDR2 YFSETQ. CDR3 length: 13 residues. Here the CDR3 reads CASSLLGGETQYF. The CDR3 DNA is TGCGCCAGCAGCTTGCTGGGGGGTGAGACCCAGTACTTC.

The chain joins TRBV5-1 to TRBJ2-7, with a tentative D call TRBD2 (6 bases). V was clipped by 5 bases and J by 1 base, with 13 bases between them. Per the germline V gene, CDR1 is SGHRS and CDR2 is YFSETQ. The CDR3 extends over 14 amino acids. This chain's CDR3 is CASSLPGVSYEQYF. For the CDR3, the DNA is TGCGCCAGCAGTCTTCCGGGGGTTTCCTACGAGCAGTACTTC. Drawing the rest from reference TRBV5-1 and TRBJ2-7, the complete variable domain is KAGVTQTPRYLIKTRGQQVTLSCSPISGHRSVSWYQQTPGQGLQFLFEYFSETQRNKGNFPGRFSGRQFSNSRSEMNVSTLELGDSALYLCASSLPGVSYEQYFGPGTRLTVT.

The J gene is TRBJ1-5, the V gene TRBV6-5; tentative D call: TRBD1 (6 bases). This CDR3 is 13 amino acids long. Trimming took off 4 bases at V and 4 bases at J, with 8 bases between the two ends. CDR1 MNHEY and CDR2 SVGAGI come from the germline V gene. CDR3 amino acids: CASSSDRNQPQHF. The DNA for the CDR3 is TGTGCCAGCAGTTCAGACAGGAATCAGCCCCAGCATTTT.

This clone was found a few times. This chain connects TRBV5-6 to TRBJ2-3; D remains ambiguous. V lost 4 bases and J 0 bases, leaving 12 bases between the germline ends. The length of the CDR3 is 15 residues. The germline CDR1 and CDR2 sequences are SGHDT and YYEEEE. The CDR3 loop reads CASSMRIVSTDTQYF. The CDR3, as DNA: TGTGCCAGCAGCATGCGCATTGTTAGCACAGATACGCAGTATTTT.

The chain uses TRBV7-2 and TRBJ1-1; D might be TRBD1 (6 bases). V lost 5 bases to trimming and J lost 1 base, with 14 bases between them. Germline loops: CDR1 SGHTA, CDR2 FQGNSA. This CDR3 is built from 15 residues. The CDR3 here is CASSLWDTSNTEAFF. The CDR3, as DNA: TGTGCCAGCAGCCTATGGGACACATCGAACACTGAAGCTTTCTTT.

This chain's CDR3 is CASSTRDNRVGSGNTIYF. The CDR3 coding sequence is TGTGCCAGCAGCACACGGGATAACAGGGTTGGCTCTGGAAACACCATATATTTT. The V call is TRBV7-9, the J call TRBJ1-3; the D gene is possibly TRBD1 (6 bases). Germline lookup yields CDR1 SEHNR and CDR2 FQNEAQ (reference sequence). The CDR3 totals 18 residues. The V end lost 5 bases, the J end lost 0 bases, and 20 bases lay between the germline ends.

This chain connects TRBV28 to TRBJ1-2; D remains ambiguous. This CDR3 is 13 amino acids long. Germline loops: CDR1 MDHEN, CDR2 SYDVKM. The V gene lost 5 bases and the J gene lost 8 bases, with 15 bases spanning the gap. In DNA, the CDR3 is TGTGCCAGCAGTGAGCCGACGGGGAGAGGCTACACCTTC. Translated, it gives CASSEPTGRGYTF.

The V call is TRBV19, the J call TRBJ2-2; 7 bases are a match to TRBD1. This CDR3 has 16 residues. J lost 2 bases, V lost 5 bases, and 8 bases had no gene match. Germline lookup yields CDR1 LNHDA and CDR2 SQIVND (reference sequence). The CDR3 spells CASSPGTDLNTGELFF. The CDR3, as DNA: TGTGCCAGTAGTCCCGGGACAGACCTTAACACCGGGGAGCTGTTTTTT.

The CDR3 region is CASSLAVFADYNEQFF. The CDR3 DNA follows: TGTGCCAGCAGCTTAGCGGTATTCGCAGACTACAATGAGCAGTTCTTC. The gene calls are TRBV7-6 and TRBJ2-1, with D unresolved. Germline CDR1 and CDR2: SGHVS and FNYEAQ. This CDR3 has 16 residues. The V end was cut by 0 bases, the J end by 3 bases, with 12 bases between.

CDR3 nucleotides: TGTGCCAGCAGTGCGAGAGGACAGTCCGGCTATGGCTACACCTTC. The encoded protein is CASSARGQSGYGYTF. J is TRBJ1-2 and V is TRBV6-4; D is possibly TRBD1 (6 bases). CDR3 size: 15 residues. Trimming stripped 4 bases from V and 4 bases from J, with 16 bases between. CDR1 is MRHNA, CDR2 SNTAGT, per germline.

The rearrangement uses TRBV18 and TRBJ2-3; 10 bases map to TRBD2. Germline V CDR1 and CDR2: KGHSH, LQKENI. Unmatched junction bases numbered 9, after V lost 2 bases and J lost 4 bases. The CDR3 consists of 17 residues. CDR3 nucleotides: TGTGCCAGCTCACCAGCTAGCGGGGGCCGGGGCGCAGATACGCAGTATTTT. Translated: CASSPASGGRGADTQYF. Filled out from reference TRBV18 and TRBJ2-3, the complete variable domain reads NAGVMQNPRHLVRRRGQEARLRCSPMKGHSHVYWYRQLPEEGLKFMVYLQKENIIDESGMPKERFSAEFPKEGPSILRIQQVVRGDSAAYFCASSPASGGRGADTQYFGPGTRLTVL.

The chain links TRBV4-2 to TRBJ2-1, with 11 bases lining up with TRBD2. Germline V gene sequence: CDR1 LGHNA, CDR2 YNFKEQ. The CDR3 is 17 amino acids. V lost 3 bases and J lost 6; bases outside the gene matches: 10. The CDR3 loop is CASSQFLAGGGRNEQFF. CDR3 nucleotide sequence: TGTGCCAGCAGCCAGTTTCTAGCGGGGGGTGGTCGCAATGAGCAGTTCTTC.

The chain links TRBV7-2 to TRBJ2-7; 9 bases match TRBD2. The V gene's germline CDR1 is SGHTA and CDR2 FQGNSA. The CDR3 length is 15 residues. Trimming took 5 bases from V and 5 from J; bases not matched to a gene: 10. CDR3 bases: TGTGCCAGCAGCCCCCTGGGACTAGCAGGTAACGAGCAGTACTTC. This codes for CASSPLGLAGNEQYF. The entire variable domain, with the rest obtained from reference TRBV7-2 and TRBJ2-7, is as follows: GAGVSQSPSNKVTEKGKDVELRCDPISGHTALYWYRQSLGQGLEFLIYFQGNSAPDKSGLPSDRFSAERTGGSVSTLTIQRTQQEDSAVYLCASSPLGLAGNEQYFGPGTRLTVT.

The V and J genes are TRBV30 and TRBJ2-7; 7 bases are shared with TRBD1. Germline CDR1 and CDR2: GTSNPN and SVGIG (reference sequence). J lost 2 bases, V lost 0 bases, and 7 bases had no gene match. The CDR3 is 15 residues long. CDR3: CAWSVGYRGTYEQYF. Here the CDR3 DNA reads TGTGCCTGGAGTGTTGGATACAGGGGCACCTACGAGCAGTACTTC.

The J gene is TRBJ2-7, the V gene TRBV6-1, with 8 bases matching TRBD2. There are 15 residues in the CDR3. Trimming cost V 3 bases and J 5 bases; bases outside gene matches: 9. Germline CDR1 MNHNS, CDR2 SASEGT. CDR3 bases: TGTGCCAGCAGTGATGTGACGGGGGGGCGCGACGAGCAGTACTTC. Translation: CASSDVTGGRDEQYF.

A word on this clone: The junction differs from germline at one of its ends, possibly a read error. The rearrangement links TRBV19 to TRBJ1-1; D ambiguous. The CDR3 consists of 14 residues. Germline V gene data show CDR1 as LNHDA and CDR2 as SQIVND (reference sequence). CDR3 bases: TGTGCCAGTAGTGTAGACACGGGAGAAAGTGAAGCTTTCTTT. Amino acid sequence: CASSVDTGESEAFF.

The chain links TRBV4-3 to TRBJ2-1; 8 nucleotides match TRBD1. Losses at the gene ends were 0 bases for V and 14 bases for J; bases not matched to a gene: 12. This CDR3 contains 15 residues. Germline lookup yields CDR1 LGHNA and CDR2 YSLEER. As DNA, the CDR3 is TGCGCCAGCAGCCAAGATGTGCTTGGGACAGGCCCCGAGTTCTTC. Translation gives CASSQDVLGTGPEFF.